One and the same sample provided the 26 T cell receptor beta chains below, sequenced in a study of blood T cell repertoires in COVID-19. The repertoire was sequenced with immunoSEQ multiplex PCR; TCRdb's copy has only in-frame clones and lacks some. Among 300,000 to 350,000 clones listed, about nine tenths were seen once. Sequences were obtained from peripheral blood. The receptors were sampled from a woman aged 50 to 65 with COVID-19, enrolled during active disease.

The J gene is TRBJ2-2, the V gene TRBV5-1; TRBD1 matches 7 bases. V lost 4 bases, J lost 1 base, and 4 bases stayed unmatched. Germline values: CDR1 SGHRS, CDR2 YFSETQ. The CDR3 spans 15 residues. Here the CDR3 reads CASSLGTENTGELFF. The CDR3 DNA reads as TGCGCCAGCAGCCTCGGGACAGAGAACACCGGGGAGCTGTTTTTT. Drawing the rest from reference TRBV5-1 and TRBJ2-2, the complete variable domain is KAGVTQTPRYLIKTRGQQVTLSCSPISGHRSVSWYQQTPGQGLQFLFEYFSETQRNKGNFPGRFSGRQFSNSRSEMNVSTLELGDSALYLCASSLGTENTGELFFGEGSRLTVL.

A single count supports this clone. The chain links TRBV11-3 to TRBJ2-1; 8 bases fit TRBD2. The CDR3 length is 17 residues. The germline CDR1 and CDR2 sequences are SGHNT and YENEEA. Trimming cost V 5 bases and J 0 bases; bases outside gene matches: 9. The CDR3 coding sequence is TGTGCCAGCAGCGCCGGTGGTAGCGGGACCTCCTACAATGAGCAGTTCTTC. Its translation: CASSAGGSGTSYNEQFF.

CDR3 sequence: CASSPGRASTDTQYF. CDR3 in DNA: TGTGCCAGCAGCCCGGGCAGGGCTAGCACAGATACGCAGTATTTT. V gene TRBV4-2 combines with J gene TRBJ2-3; tentatively, D is TRBD1 (5 bases). V was clipped by 4 bases and J by 0 bases, with 11 bases between them. The CDR3 runs to 15 residues. The V gene's germline CDR1 is LGHNA and CDR2 YNFKEQ.

This sequence joins TRBV19 and TRBJ2-5; 9 bases align to TRBD1. CDR1 is LNHDA and CDR2 is SQIVND in the germline V gene (reference sequence). The CDR3 covers 16 residues. With 1 base clipped from V and 6 bases from J, the junction kept 9 bases outside the gene matches. In nucleotides, the CDR3 is TGTGCCAGTAGTATAGCCGGGACAGGGACAGTAAAGACCCAGTACTTC. This translates into CASSIAGTGTVKTQYF.

This clone was seen a single time. The gene calls are TRBV5-8 and TRBJ2-7, with 7 nucleotides matching TRBD1. Germline CDR1 reads SGHTS; CDR2 reads YDEGEE. Unmatched junction bases numbered 6, after V lost 0 bases and J lost 0 bases. The CDR3 covers 16 residues. CDR3: CASSLGIAGGSYEQYF. The CDR3 DNA is TGTGCCAGCAGCTTGGGGATCGCAGGGGGCTCCTACGAGCAGTACTTC.

The rearrangement uses TRBV11-2 and TRBJ2-2; D not certain. The CDR3 extends over 18 amino acids. V was clipped by 1 base and J by 1 base, with 16 bases between them. Germline-derived CDR1 and CDR2 are SGHAT and FQNNGV. The chain's CDR3 is CASSLVMFRVRNTGELFF. Written as DNA, the CDR3 is TGTGCCAGCAGCTTAGTAATGTTTCGTGTGAGGAACACCGGGGAGCTGTTTTTT. Full variable domain (outside the CDR3, taken from reference TRBV11-2 and TRBJ2-2): EAGVAQSPRYKIIEKRQSVAFWCNPISGHATLYWYQQILGQGPKLLIQFQNNGVVDDSQLPKDRFSAERLKGVDSTLKIQPAKLEDSAVYLCASSLVMFRVRNTGELFFGEGSRLTVL.

The chain couples TRBV10-2 to TRBJ2-7; 7 nucleotides agree with TRBD2. There are 14 residues in the CDR3. V dropped 4 bases and J dropped 9; count of bases not matched to a gene: 12. From germline, CDR1 is WSHSY and CDR2 SAAADI. The CDR3 nucleotides read TGCGCCAGCAGTGCTCGGGCGGGAGAGCGGCCGCAGTACTTC. Protein sequence: CASSARAGERPQYF.

The chain carries TRBV6-6 and TRBJ2-3; the D gene is possibly TRBD2 (5 bases). The CDR3 spans 13 residues. V lost 5 bases and J 11 bases, leaving 17 bases between the germline ends. Germline CDR1 is MNHNY and CDR2 is SVGAGI (reference sequence). The CDR3 loop reads CASSDRTGVWQYF. In DNA form, the CDR3 reads TGTGCCAGCAGTGACCGGACTGGAGTATGGCAGTATTTT.

The chain employs TRBV6-5 and TRBJ1-1, with D unresolved. V gave up 6 bases and J gave up 0 bases, with 8 bases separating them. This CDR3 is built from 13 residues. Germline CDR1 is MNHEY and CDR2 is SVGAGI. The DNA for the CDR3 is TGTGCCAGCAGAGAGGCAATGAACACTGAAGCTTTCTTT. This gives the protein CASREAMNTEAFF.

The V and J genes are TRBV7-2 and TRBJ2-6; 8 bases line up with TRBD2. J gave up 1 base and V 3 bases, and 11 bases lay outside the gene matches. CDR3 length equals 19 residues. Germline V gene lookup returns CDR1 SGHTA and CDR2 FQGNSA. The CDR3 here is CASSFLLAGYSSGANVLTF. CDR3 bases: TGTGCCAGCAGCTTTTTGTTAGCGGGGTACTCTTCTGGGGCCAACGTCCTGACTTTC. The complete variable domain, with remaining parts taken from reference TRBV7-2 and TRBJ2-6, reads GAGVSQSPSNKVTEKGKDVELRCDPISGHTALYWYRQSLGQGLEFLIYFQGNSAPDKSGLPSDRFSAERTGGSVSTLTIQRTQQEDSAVYLCASSFLLAGYSSGANVLTFGAGSRLTVL.

CDR3 region: CASSPIAGEQYF. CDR3 DNA sequence: TGTGCCAGCAGCCCGATAGCTGGGGAGCAGTACTTC. The rearrangement joins TRBV11-3 to TRBJ2-7; D remains unclear. The CDR3 covers 12 residues. CDR1 and CDR2 (germline): SGHNT, YENEEA. Trimming removed 5 bases from V and 7 bases from J, with 12 bases in between. Full variable domain (missing parts from reference TRBV11-3 and TRBJ2-7): EAGVVQSPRYKIIEKKQPVAFWCNPISGHNTLYWYLQNLGQGPELLIRYENEEAVDDSQLPKDRFSAERLKGVDSTLKIQPAELGDSAVYLCASSPIAGEQYFGPGTRLTVT.

The J gene is TRBJ1-5, the V gene TRBV19; D may be TRBD1 (5 bases). The CDR3 runs to 15 residues. Germline-derived CDR1 and CDR2 are LNHDA and SQIVND (reference sequence). V shed 3 bases and J shed 1 base, with 10 bases lying between them. The CDR3 nucleotides read TGTGCCAGTAGTATCTACAGGATCAGCAATCAGCCCCAGCATTTT. Its protein is CASSIYRISNQPQHF.

The chain has TRBV6-6 and TRBJ2-2, with 8 bases aligning to TRBD1. CDR1 is MNHNY, CDR2 SVGAGI, per germline (reference sequence). J was trimmed by 7 bases and V by 6 bases; bases with no gene match: 10. CDR3 size: 15 residues. CDR3 loop: CASRLGQGSGGELFF. CDR3 nucleotides: TGTGCCAGCAGACTAGGACAGGGTAGTGGCGGGGAGCTGTTTTTT.

V gene TRBV9 combines with J gene TRBJ2-4, with 10 bases fitting TRBD2. Per the germline V gene, CDR1 is SGDLS and CDR2 is YYNGEE. This CDR3 has 18 amino acids. J gave up 0 bases and V 3 bases, and 9 bases lay outside the gene matches. CDR3 coding DNA: TGTGCCAGCAGCGATCAGCGGGAGGGTAGGGGAGCCAAAAACATTCAGTACTTC. It encodes CASSDQREGRGAKNIQYF.

The chain is built from TRBV7-2 and TRBJ1-2; 11 bases match TRBD1. The CDR3 length is 16 residues. V shed 1 base, J shed 7 bases, and the junction held 8 bases outside the gene matches. Per germline, CDR1 SGHTA and CDR2 FQGNSA. The CDR3 region has the DNA TGTGCCAGCAGCTTAGGGGGGACAGGGGGGAATCCTGGCTACACCTTC. Translated, it gives CASSLGGTGGNPGYTF.

This clone occurred a few times. The V and J genes are TRBV6-5 and TRBJ2-1; the match to TRBD1 covers 7 bases. CDR3 length equals 15 residues. With 6 bases clipped from V and 4 bases from J, the junction kept 9 bases outside the gene matches. The germline V gene encodes CDR1 MNHEY and CDR2 SVGAGI. The DNA for the CDR3 is TGTGCCAGCAGAGAGACAGGGATTTTTTACAATGAGCAGTTCTTC. It yields the protein CASRETGIFYNEQFF.

J is TRBJ2-3 and V is TRBV5-1; D call uncertain. CDR3 length: 11 amino acids. Between the trimmed V and J ends, which lost 0 bases and 9 bases, there was a span of 5 bases. Germline-derived CDR1 and CDR2 are SGHRS and YFSETQ. The CDR3 DNA reads as TGCGCCAGCAGCTTGGGAGGAACGCAGTATTTT. It translates to CASSLGGTQYF.

The chain uses TRBV10-2 and TRBJ2-5, with 7 bases identical to TRBD2. The CDR3 consists of 16 residues. The germline CDR1 and CDR2 sequences are WSHSY and SAAADI. Trimming at V came to 2 bases and at J to 4 bases, leaving 10 bases not matched to a gene. As DNA, the CDR3 is TGCGCCAGCAGTGAGATTCTGGCGGGAGCGCGAGAGACCCAGTACTTC. It yields the protein CASSEILAGARETQYF.

The V gene is TRBV5-1, the J gene TRBJ2-5, with a tentative D call TRBD1 (5 bases). Germline V gene sequence: CDR1 SGHRS, CDR2 YFSETQ. The V gene lost 4 bases and the J gene lost 0 bases, with 13 bases spanning the gap. The CDR3 sequence is 15 residues long. The CDR3 nucleotides are TGCGCCAGCAGCCCGATTTCAGGGTACCAAGAGACCCAGTACTTC. This encodes CASSPISGYQETQYF.

The rearrangement uses TRBV11-3 and TRBJ2-1; 16 nucleotides align to TRBD2. This CDR3 contains 17 residues. The junction had 9 bases not matched to a gene; V was cut back by 5 bases and J by 8 bases. Germline lookup yields CDR1 SGHNT and CDR2 YENEEA. The CDR3 bases are TGTGCCAGCAGCCCCGGGACTAGCGGGAGGGCCCTAGATGAGCAGTTCTTC. It is translated as CASSPGTSGRALDEQFF.

This clone showed up just a few times. This chain connects TRBV4-1 to TRBJ2-7; perhaps TRBD2 as D (6 bases). The germline CDR1 and CDR2 sequences are MGHRA and YSYEKL. The CDR3 runs 17 residues. The ends were cut back, 1 base at V and 3 bases at J, with 19 bases in the middle. CDR3 residues: CASSQAPSGTRGYEQYF. In DNA form, the CDR3 reads TGCGCCAGCAGCCAAGCCCCCTCCGGGACTCGGGGCTACGAGCAGTACTTC.

This chain connects TRBV11-2 to TRBJ2-7; 13 nucleotides align to TRBD2. The V segment lost 8 bases and the J segment 5 bases; nucleotides outside the gene matches: 18. Germline lookup yields CDR1 SGHAT and CDR2 FQNNGV. The CDR3 extends over 18 amino acids. Here the CDR3 DNA reads TGTGCCAGCGCCCCGGGACTAGCGGGAATTGGGGTTATGGACGAGCAGTACTTC. Its protein product is CASAPGLAGIGVMDEQYF.

The J gene is TRBJ2-1, the V gene TRBV6-4; 10 bases match TRBD2. CDR1 MRHNA and CDR2 SNTAGT come from the germline V gene. The CDR3 length is 15 residues. The junction had 7 bases not matched to a gene; V was cut back by 2 bases and J by 9 bases. CDR3 coding DNA: TGTGCCAGCAGTGACGGTACTAGCGGGAAAGTTGAGCAGTTCTTC. Encoded protein: CASSDGTSGKVEQFF.

The gene calls are TRBV7-2 and TRBJ2-7; possibly TRBD1 for D (5 bases). Per the germline V gene, CDR1 is SGHTA and CDR2 is FQGNSA. Trimming pared 4 bases from V and 0 bases from J, leaving 13 bases between. This CDR3 region has 15 residues. The CDR3 DNA reads as TGTGCCAGCAGCTCCAACCCCGGACACTCCTACGAGCAGTACTTC. This encodes CASSSNPGHSYEQYF.

The CDR3 spells CASSLLGLLPNSPLHF. The DNA of the CDR3 is TGTGCCAGCAGCCTCCTCGGGTTACTACCTAATTCACCCCTCCACTTT. The rearrangement joins TRBV7-2 to TRBJ1-6; D not resolved. The V end lost 5 bases, the J end lost 6 bases, and 17 bases lay between the germline ends. Germline lookup yields CDR1 SGHTA and CDR2 FQGNSA. The CDR3 is 16 residues long.

A single count supports this clone. This rearrangement joins TRBV2 to TRBJ1-5, with 8 nucleotides matching TRBD1. Germline V gene lookup returns CDR1 SNHLY and CDR2 FYNNEI. The CDR3 spans 16 residues. V trimming: 7 bases; J trimming: 3 bases; junction bases outside the gene matches: 11. This chain's CDR3 is CASNLGQGRNNQPQHF. CDR3 DNA sequence: TGTGCCAGCAACTTAGGACAGGGACGGAACAATCAGCCCCAGCATTTT.